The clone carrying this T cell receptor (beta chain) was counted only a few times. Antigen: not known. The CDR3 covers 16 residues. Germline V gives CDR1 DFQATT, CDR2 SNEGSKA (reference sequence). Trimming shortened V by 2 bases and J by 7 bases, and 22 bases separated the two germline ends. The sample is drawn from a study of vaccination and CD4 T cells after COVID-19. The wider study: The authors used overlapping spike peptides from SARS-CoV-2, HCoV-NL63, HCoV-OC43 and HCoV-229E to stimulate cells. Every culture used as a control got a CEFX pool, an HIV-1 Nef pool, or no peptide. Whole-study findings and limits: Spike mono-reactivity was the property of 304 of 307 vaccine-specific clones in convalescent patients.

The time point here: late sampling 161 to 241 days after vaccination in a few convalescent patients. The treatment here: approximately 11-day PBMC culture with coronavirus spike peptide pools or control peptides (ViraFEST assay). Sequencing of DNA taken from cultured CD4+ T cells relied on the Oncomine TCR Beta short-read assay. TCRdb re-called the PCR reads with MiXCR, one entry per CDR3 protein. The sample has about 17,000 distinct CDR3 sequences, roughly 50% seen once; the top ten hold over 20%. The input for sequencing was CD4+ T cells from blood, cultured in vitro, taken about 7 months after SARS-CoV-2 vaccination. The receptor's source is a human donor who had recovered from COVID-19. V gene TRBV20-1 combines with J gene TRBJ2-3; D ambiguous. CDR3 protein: CSARPRRIRLLNTQYF. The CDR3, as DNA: TGCAGTGCTAGACCCAGACGCATCAGACTCCTTAATACGCAGTATTTT.